The 12 T cell receptor beta chains in this list originate from one sample, sequenced in a study of T-cell reconstitution after alpha-beta-depleted transplantation in children. Library preparation (for TCRbeta) was performed with unique molecular identifiers. TCRdb analysed the PCR reads with MiXCR anew, one entry per CDR3 protein. The sample holds roughly 310,000 distinct CDR3 sequences, around 20% seen once. The sample in question was PBMCs, mostly from graft donor cells, obtained 180 days after TCRalphabeta/CD19-depleted stem cell transplant. The receptors here all came from a male patient between 10 and 17 years old who had a stem cell transplant for acute lymphoblastic leukemia, so the T cells may come from the graft donor.

This sequence joins TRBV6-5 and TRBJ2-1; D may be TRBD1 (5 bases). Deletions cut 2 bases from V and 7 bases from J, with 15 bases between. Germline V lookup: CDR1 MNHEY, CDR2 SVGAGI. The CDR3 is 15 amino acids. This chain's CDR3 is CASSYGRVLNNEQFF. CDR3 nucleotide sequence: TGTGCCAGCAGTTACGGCAGGGTTTTAAATAATGAGCAGTTCTTC.

This clonotype was observed a handful of times. The J gene is TRBJ1-1, the V gene TRBV6-1; 10 nucleotides align to TRBD1. Per germline, CDR1 MNHNS and CDR2 SASEGT. This CDR3 has 14 amino acids. V trimming: 7 bases; J trimming: 2 bases; junction bases outside the gene matches: 4. The CDR3 spells CASIRTGGNTEAFF. As DNA, the CDR3 is TGTGCCAGCATTCGGACAGGGGGAAACACTGAAGCTTTCTTT.

This chain links TRBV9 with TRBJ2-5, with 10 bases matching TRBD2. V was clipped by 0 bases and J by 4 bases; unmatched bases: 12. Germline CDR1 and CDR2: SGDLS and YYNGEE. The CDR3 totals 18 residues. CDR3 region: CASSVGEALAGVGETQYF. The CDR3 DNA reads as TGTGCCAGCAGCGTAGGGGAGGCTCTAGCGGGAGTTGGAGAGACCCAGTACTTC.

This clonotype was counted only a few times. This chain joins TRBV29-1 and TRBJ2-7; D ambiguous. Germline values: CDR1 SQVTM, CDR2 ANQGSEA. V lost 3 bases, J lost 0 bases, and 15 bases lay in between. This CDR3 is built from 15 residues. In DNA, the CDR3 is TGCAGCGTTGAGCTAGGTGTGGAACCCTCCTACGAGCAGTACTTC. It encodes CSVELGVEPSYEQYF.

The V call is TRBV12-3 or TRBV12-4, the J call TRBJ2-3; D is uncertain. Trimming pared 1 base from V and 7 bases from J, leaving 9 bases between. The CDR3 is 13 amino acids. The CDR3 DNA reads TGTGCCAGCAGTTTAGTTGGCTCATATACGCAGTATTTT. Translation gives CASSLVGSYTQYF.

The rearrangement links TRBV3-1 to TRBJ1-6; no firm D call. V gave up 1 base and J gave up 0 bases, with 4 bases separating them. The CDR3 extends over 15 amino acids. Germline CDR1 is LGHDT and CDR2 is YNNKEL (reference sequence). CDR3 in DNA: TGTGCCAGCAGCCAAGGGAGCTCCTATAATTCACCCCTCCACTTT. Translation: CASSQGSSYNSPLHF.

This chain uses TRBV5-6 with TRBJ2-5; TRBD1 is a possible D gene (5 bases). CDR3 length equals 15 residues. V was shortened by 1 base and J by 5 bases, with 15 bases between the two germline ends. In germline, CDR1 is SGHDT, CDR2 YYEEEE. The CDR3 region has the DNA TGTGCCAGCAGCTTGTACTGGGGCCGCGAGGAGACCCAGTACTTC. This translates into CASSLYWGREETQYF.

V is TRBV20-1 and J is TRBJ2-5; 7 nucleotides align to TRBD1. CDR3 length: 14 amino acids. The V segment lost 5 bases and the J segment 0 bases; nucleotides outside the gene matches: 6. The V gene's germline CDR1 is DFQATT and CDR2 SNEGSKA (reference sequence). CDR3 DNA: TGCAGTGCTCATGACGACAGGGACCAAGAGACCCAGTACTTC. Protein product: CSAHDDRDQETQYF.

This clonotype was detected a few times. This rearrangement joins TRBV5-1 to TRBJ2-6, with 10 bases fitting TRBD1. The trim removed 4 bases at V and 0 bases at J, leaving 7 bases unmatched. The germline CDR1 and CDR2 sequences are SGHRS and YFSETQ. The CDR3 length is 18 residues. The CDR3 loop is CASSRDRGRGSGANVLTF. The CDR3 nucleotides read TGCGCCAGCAGCCGTGACAGGGGGCGAGGCTCTGGGGCCAACGTCCTGACTTTC.

The chain is built from TRBV4-1 and TRBJ2-7; D call uncertain. The CDR3 extends over 16 amino acids. V was clipped by 0 bases and J by 5 bases, with 17 bases between them. Germline CDR1 is MGHRA and CDR2 is YSYEKL. CDR3 nucleotides: TGCGCCAGCAGCCAAGACCAGGCTCCCCCGAATGACGAGCAGTACTTC. This encodes CASSQDQAPPNDEQYF.

This clonotype was picked up a small number of times. This chain links TRBV4-2 with TRBJ2-2, with 9 nucleotides matching TRBD2. The CDR3 runs 17 residues. Germline V lookup: CDR1 LGHNA, CDR2 YNFKEQ. V was pared by 4 bases and J by 6 bases, with 12 bases of the junction left unmatched. CDR3 amino acids: CASSLSPGLAGSGELFF. In DNA form, the CDR3 reads TGTGCCAGCAGCCTTTCCCCGGGACTAGCTGGTTCCGGGGAGCTGTTTTTT.

This clonotype came up many times. This chain connects TRBV7-2 to TRBJ1-2; 7 bases agree with TRBD1. This CDR3 spans 13 amino acids. Germline assignment: CDR1 SGHTA and CDR2 FQGNSA. Germline trimming cut 3 bases from V and 8 bases from J; bases unmatched to any gene: 6. The CDR3 region has the DNA TGTGCCAGCAGCTTGGACAGGCGGGAGGGCTACACCTTC. It yields the protein CASSLDRREGYTF.